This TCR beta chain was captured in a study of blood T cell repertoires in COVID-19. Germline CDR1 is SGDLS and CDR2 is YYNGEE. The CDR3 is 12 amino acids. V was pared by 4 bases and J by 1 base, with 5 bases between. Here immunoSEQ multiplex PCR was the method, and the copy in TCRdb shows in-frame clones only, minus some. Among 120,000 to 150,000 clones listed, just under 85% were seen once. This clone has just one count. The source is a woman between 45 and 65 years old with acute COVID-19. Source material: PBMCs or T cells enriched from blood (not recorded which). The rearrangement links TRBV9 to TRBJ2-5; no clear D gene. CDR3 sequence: CASSSLQETQYF. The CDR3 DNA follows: TGTGCCAGCAGCTCCCTCCAAGAGACCCAGTACTTC.